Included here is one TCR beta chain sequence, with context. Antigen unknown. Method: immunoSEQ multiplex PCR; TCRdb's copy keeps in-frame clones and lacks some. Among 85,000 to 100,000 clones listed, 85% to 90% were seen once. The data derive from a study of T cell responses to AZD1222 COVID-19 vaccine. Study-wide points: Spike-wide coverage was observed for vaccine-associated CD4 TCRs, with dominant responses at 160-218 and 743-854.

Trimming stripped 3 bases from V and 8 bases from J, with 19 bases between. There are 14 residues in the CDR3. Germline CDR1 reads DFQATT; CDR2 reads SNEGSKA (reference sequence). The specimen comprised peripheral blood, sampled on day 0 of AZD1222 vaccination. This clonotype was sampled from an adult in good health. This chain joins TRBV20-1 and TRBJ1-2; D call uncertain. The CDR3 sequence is CSASITETGYGYTF. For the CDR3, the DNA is TGCAGTGCTAGTATCACAGAAACGGGTTACGGCTACACCTTC.